This T cell receptor (beta chain) was captured in a study of Graves' ophthalmopathy and Graves' hyperthyroidism. Findings and limits, study-wide: Discrimination between ophthalmopathy and stable hyperthyroidism by a 13-signature model showed roughly 88% sensitivity and more than 65% specificity.

Remarks on this clonotype: Its cognate antigen is unknown.

V was pared by 7 bases and J by 6 bases, with 14 bases of the junction left unmatched. The CDR3 has 16 amino acids. Germline V gene sequence: CDR1 LNHDA, CDR2 SQIVND (reference sequence). Disease in donors with ophthalmopathy had moderate-to-severe activity, CAS ≥3, NOSPECS ≥4 and under 3 months' duration. Clinicians made diagnoses from clinical symptoms, serum thyroxine, TRAb, thyroid ultrasound and orbital computed tomography. The sequenced template was RNA, covering the TCR beta CDR3 region. The first-round RT-PCR employed HTBI primers together with the Qiagen OneStep RT-PCR kit. A multiplex PCR was then performed as the second round. TCRdb processed the multiplex PCR reads anew with MiXCR; each CDR3 protein has one entry. In the table there are 230,000 or so distinct CDR3 sequences, around 45% of which are singletons.

The material sequenced was peripheral blood. The receptor's source is an adult man with Graves' ophthalmopathy. V is TRBV19 and J is TRBJ2-2; 7 positions agree with TRBD2. DNA for the CDR3: TGTGCCAGTAACGGGGGTGATCTACGGGAGGCCGGGGAGCTGTTTTTT. It is translated as CASNGGDLREAGELFF.